Below are 10 T cell receptor beta chains sequenced from a single sample in a study of shared clonotypes between healthy human individuals. The method was immunoSEQ multiplex PCR; TCRdb's version includes in-frame clones alone and lacks a portion of them. The sample lists approximately 2.3 million clones, more than 80% occurring once. Sequencing used naive CD4+ T cells from PBMCs. Subset: CD45RA+ positively selected. These TCRs come from a man aged 18 to 29 in good health. Some clones in this sample may be carry-over from other donors' samples.

The chain has TRBV5-4 and TRBJ1-2; 7 bases agree with TRBD1. The V gene's germline CDR1 is SGHNT and CDR2 YYREEE (reference sequence). The trim removed 4 bases at V and 4 bases at J, leaving 19 bases unmatched. The CDR3 is 18 amino acids. The CDR3 reads CASSQGGGPMRNGYGYTF. CDR3 coding DNA: TGTGCCAGCAGCCAGGGGGGGGGACCCATGAGAAACGGCTATGGCTACACCTTC. The variable domain in full, with the rest retrieved from reference TRBV5-4 and TRBJ1-2, is ETGVTQSPTHLIKTRGQQVTLRCSSQSGHNTVSWYQQALGQGPQFIFQYYREEENGRGNFPPRFSGLQFPNYSSELNVNALELDDSALYLCASSQGGGPMRNGYGYTFGSGTRLTVV.

About this clone: In the same sample, other DNA sequences code for this CDR3. The chain has TRBV9 and TRBJ2-5; D could derive from TRBD1 or TRBD2 (5 bases each). Trimming stripped 1 base from V and 4 bases from J, with 8 bases between. Germline CDR1 is SGDLS and CDR2 is YYNGEE. This CDR3 region has 13 residues. The CDR3 DNA is TGTGCCAGCAGCGTATCGGGGCGAGAGACCCAGTACTTC. Translated: CASSVSGRETQYF.

This rearrangement joins TRBV5-1 to TRBJ2-5; TRBD2 is a possible D gene (6 bases). V was shortened by 0 bases and J by 1 base, with 10 bases between the two germline ends. Germline values: CDR1 SGHRS, CDR2 YFSETQ. The CDR3 has 15 residues. In DNA, the CDR3 is TGCGCCAGCAGCTTGGTTCCTAGCGCCCAAGAGACCCAGTACTTC. This encodes CASSLVPSAQETQYF.

The V and J genes are TRBV6-1 and TRBJ1-2; no reliable D call. The CDR3 runs to 14 residues. V was clipped by 4 bases and J by 0 bases, with 9 bases between them. Germline V gene lookup returns CDR1 MNHNS and CDR2 SASEGT. This CDR3 reads CASSGWNSNYGYTF. For the CDR3, the DNA is TGTGCCAGCAGTGGGTGGAACTCTAACTATGGCTACACCTTC.

A word on this clone: Other DNA sequences in the same sample also yield this CDR3. The gene calls are TRBV14 and TRBJ1-3; D is ambiguous. V lost 3 bases, J lost 0 bases, and 0 bases lay in between. CDR1 and CDR2 (germline): SGHDN, FVKESK. The CDR3 covers 12 residues. In nucleotides, the CDR3 is TGTGCCAGCAGCCACTCTGGAAACACCATATATTTT. Its translation is CASSHSGNTIYF.

This clone appeared a single time. This sequence joins TRBV6-1 and TRBJ1-5; TRBD1 matches 11 bases. This CDR3 contains 15 residues. J lost 6 bases, V lost 5 bases, and 6 bases had no gene match. In germline, CDR1 is MNHNS, CDR2 SASEGT. The CDR3 protein is CASSTPDRGPQPQHF. CDR3 sequence (DNA): TGTGCCAGCAGTACCCCGGACAGGGGGCCTCAGCCCCAGCATTTT.

This clone was recorded only once. The rearrangement links TRBV4-1 to TRBJ2-5; a possible D gene is TRBD1 (5 bases). CDR1 is MGHRA, CDR2 YSYEKL, per germline. Between the trimmed V and J ends, which lost 1 base and 1 base, there was a span of 7 bases. This CDR3 contains 14 residues. CDR3 sequence reads: CASSQGRAQETQYF. In DNA form, the CDR3 reads TGCGCCAGCAGCCAAGGCAGGGCCCAAGAGACCCAGTACTTC.

This chain links TRBV7-2 with TRBJ2-7, with D perhaps assigned TRBD1 or TRBD2 (5 bases each). The CDR3 totals 12 residues. Looked up from germline, CDR1 is SGHTA and CDR2 is FQGNSA. V was pared by 1 base and J by 7 bases, with 8 bases between. DNA for the CDR3: TGTGCCAGCAGCTTAGATTGGGGGGAGCAGTACTTC. Its translation is CASSLDWGEQYF.

This clone has just one count. The J gene is TRBJ1-1, the V gene TRBV11-2; maybe TRBD1 (5 bases). This CDR3 contains 15 residues. Germline CDR1 and CDR2: SGHAT and FQNNGV. V shed 1 base and J shed 1 base, with 10 bases lying between them. DNA of the CDR3: TGTGCCAGCAGCTTAGCCGGGACGGCGAACACTGAAGCTTTCTTT. This translates into CASSLAGTANTEAFF.

V usage is TRBV28 and J usage is TRBJ2-7, with D unresolved. CDR1 is MDHEN and CDR2 is SYDVKM in the germline V gene. The CDR3 sequence is 13 residues long. V was clipped by 8 bases and J by 0 bases, with 11 bases between them. The CDR3 here is CASRVGSSYEQYF. In DNA form, the CDR3 reads TGTGCCAGCCGGGTCGGCAGCTCCTACGAGCAGTACTTC.